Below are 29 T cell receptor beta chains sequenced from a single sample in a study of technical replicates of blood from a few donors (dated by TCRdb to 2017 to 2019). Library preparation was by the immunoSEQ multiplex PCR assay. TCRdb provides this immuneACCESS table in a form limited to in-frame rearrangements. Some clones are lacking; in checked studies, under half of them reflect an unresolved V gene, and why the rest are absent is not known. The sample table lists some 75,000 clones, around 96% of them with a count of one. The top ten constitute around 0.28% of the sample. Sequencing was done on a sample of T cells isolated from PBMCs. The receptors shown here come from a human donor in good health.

The DNA for the CDR3 is TGTGCCAGCAGCCGTAACAGATCCTACGAGCAGTACTTC. Protein: CASSRNRSYEQYF. The rearrangement joins TRBV11-3 to TRBJ2-7; D unresolved. Germline CDR1 SGHNT, CDR2 YENEEA. The CDR3 has 13 amino acids. V dropped 5 bases and J dropped 1 base, with 9 bases sitting between them.

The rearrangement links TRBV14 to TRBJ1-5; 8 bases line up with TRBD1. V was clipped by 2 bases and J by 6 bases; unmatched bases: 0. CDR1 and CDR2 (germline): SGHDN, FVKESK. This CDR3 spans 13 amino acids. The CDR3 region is CASSQQGAQPQHF. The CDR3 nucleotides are TGTGCCAGCAGCCAACAGGGGGCTCAGCCCCAGCATTTT.

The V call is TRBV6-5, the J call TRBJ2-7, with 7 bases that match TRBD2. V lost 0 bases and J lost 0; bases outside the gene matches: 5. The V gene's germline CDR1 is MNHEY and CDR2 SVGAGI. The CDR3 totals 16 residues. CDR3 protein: CASSYSILADSYEQYF. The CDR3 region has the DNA TGTGCCAGCAGTTACTCGATTCTAGCGGACTCCTACGAGCAGTACTTC.

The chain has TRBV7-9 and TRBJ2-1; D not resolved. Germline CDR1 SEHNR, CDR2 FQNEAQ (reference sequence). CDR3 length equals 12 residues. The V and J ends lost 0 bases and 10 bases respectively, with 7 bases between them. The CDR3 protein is CASSLAMREQFF. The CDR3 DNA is TGTGCCAGCAGCTTAGCGATGCGGGAGCAGTTCTTC.

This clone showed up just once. The CDR3 spells CSAGQGTTGELFF. The CDR3 bases are TGCAGCGCGGGACAGGGGACGACCGGGGAGCTGTTTTTT. The rearrangement links TRBV29-1 to TRBJ2-2, with 10 bases that match TRBD1. Germline CDR1 and CDR2: SQVTM and ANQGSEA. The length of the CDR3 is 13 residues. Germline trimming cut 7 bases from V and 5 bases from J; bases unmatched to any gene: 4.

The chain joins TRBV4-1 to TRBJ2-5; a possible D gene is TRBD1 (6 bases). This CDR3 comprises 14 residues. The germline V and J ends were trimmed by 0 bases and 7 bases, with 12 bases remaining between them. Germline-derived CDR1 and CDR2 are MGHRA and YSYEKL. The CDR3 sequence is CASSQDRGIATQYF. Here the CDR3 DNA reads TGCGCCAGCAGCCAAGACAGGGGAATTGCGACCCAGTACTTC.

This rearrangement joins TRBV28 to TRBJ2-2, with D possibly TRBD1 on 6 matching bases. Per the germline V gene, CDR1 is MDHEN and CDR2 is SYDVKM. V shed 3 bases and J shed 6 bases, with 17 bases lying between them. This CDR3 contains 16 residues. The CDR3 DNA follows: TGTGCCAGCAGTTTCGCGACCCACGGGACATCCGGGGAGCTGTTTTTT. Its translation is CASSFATHGTSGELFF.

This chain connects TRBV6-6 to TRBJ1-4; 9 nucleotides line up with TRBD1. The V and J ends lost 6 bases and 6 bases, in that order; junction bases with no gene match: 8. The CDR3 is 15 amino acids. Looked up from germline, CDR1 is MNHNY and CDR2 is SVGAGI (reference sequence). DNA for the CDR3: TGTGCCAGCAGGTCCGGGACAGGGTTGCATGAAAAACTGTTTTTT. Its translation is CASRSGTGLHEKLFF.

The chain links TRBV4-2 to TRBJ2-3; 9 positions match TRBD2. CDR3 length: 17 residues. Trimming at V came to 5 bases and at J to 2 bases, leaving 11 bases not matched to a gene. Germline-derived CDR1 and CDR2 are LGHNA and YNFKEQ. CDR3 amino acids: CASSSEAIAGVTDTQYF. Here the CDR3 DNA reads TGTGCCAGCAGCTCGGAAGCTATAGCGGGAGTCACAGATACGCAGTATTTT.

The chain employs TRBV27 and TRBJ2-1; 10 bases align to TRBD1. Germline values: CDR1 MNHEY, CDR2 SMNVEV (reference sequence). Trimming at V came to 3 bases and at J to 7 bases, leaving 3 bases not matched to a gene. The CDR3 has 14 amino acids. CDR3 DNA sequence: TGTGCCAGCAGTTTCGACAGGGGGCGGAATGAGCAGTTCTTC. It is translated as CASSFDRGRNEQFF.

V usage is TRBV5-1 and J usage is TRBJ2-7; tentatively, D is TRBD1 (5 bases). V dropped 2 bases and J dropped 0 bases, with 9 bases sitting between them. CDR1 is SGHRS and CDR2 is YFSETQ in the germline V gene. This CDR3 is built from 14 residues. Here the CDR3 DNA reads TGCGCCAGCAGCTTTGACAGCAGCTCCTACGAGCAGTACTTC. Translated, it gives CASSFDSSSYEQYF.

In DNA form, the CDR3 reads TGTGCCAGTACCCCGGTAGCCCTAAACACTGAAGCTTTCTTT. Protein sequence: CASTPVALNTEAFF. V and J are TRBV19 and TRBJ1-1; D gene unclear. CDR3 length: 14 residues. Germline loops: CDR1 LNHDA, CDR2 SQIVND (reference sequence). V lost 7 bases to trimming and J lost 2 bases, with 14 bases between them.

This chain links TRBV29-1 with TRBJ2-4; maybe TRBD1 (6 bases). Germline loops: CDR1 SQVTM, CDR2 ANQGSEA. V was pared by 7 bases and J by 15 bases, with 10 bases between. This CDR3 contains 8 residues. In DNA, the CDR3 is TGCAGCGCAGGGGTGGGGTACTTC. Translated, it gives CSAGVGYF.

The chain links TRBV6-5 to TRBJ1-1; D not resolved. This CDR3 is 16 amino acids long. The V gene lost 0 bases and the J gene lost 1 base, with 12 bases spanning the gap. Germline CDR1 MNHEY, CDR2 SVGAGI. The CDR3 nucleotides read TGTGCCAGCAGTTACTCATTGTCGGCGGCGAACACTGAAGCTTTCTTT. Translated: CASSYSLSAANTEAFF.

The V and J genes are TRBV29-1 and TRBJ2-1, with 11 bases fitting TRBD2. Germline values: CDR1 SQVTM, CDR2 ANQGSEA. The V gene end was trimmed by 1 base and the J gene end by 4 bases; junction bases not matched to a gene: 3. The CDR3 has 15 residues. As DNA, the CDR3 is TGCAGCGTTGAAGGTGGGACTAGCGGTTACAATGAGCAGTTCTTC. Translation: CSVEGGTSGYNEQFF.

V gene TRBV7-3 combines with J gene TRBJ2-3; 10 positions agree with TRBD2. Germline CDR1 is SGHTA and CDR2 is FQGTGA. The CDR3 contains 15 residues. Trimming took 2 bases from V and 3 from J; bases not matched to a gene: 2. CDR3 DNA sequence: TGTGCCAGCAGCTTACTAGCGGGAGAAACAGATACGCAGTATTTT. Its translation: CASSLLAGETDTQYF.

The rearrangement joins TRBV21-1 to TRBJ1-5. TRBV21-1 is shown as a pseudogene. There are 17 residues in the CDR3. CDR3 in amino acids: CASSKELRQPWNQPQHF. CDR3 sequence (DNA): TGTGCCAGCAGCAAGGAGCTCCGGCAGCCCTGGAATCAGCCCCAGCATTTT.

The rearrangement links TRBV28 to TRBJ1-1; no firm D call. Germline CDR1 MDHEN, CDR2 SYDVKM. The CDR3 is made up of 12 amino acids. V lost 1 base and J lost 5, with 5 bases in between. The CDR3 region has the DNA TGTGCCAGCAGTTTATTCTCGACTGAAGCTTTCTTT. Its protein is CASSLFSTEAFF. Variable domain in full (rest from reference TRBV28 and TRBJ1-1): DVKVTQSSRYLVKRTGEKVFLECVQDMDHENMFWYRQDPGLGLRLIYFSYDVKMKEKGDIPEGYSVSREKKERFSLILESASTNQTSMYLCASSLFSTEAFFGQGTRLTVV.

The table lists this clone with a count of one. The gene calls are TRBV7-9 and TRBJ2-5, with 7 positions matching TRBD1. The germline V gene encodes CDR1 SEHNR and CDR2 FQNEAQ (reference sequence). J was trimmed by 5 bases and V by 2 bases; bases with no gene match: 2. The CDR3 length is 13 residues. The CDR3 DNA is TGTGCCAGCAGCTTAAAAGGGGGCGAGACCCAGTACTTC. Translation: CASSLKGGETQYF.

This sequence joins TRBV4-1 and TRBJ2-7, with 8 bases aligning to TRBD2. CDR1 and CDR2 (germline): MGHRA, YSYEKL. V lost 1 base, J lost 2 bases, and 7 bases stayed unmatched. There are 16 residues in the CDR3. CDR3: CASSQVVAGIPYEQYF. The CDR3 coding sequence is TGCGCCAGCAGCCAAGTTGTAGCGGGAATACCCTACGAGCAGTACTTC.

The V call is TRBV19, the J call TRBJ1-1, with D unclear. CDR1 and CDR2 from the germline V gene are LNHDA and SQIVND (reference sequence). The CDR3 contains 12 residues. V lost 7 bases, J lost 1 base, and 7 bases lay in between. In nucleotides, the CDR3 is TGTGCCAGTACATGGGCGAACACTGAAGCTTTCTTT. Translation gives CASTWANTEAFF.

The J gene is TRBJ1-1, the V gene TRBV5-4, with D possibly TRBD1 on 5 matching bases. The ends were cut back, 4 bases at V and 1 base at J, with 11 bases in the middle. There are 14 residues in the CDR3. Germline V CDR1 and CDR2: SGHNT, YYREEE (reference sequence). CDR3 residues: CASSPGTGNTEAFF. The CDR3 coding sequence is TGTGCCAGCAGCCCTGGAACAGGGAACACTGAAGCTTTCTTT.

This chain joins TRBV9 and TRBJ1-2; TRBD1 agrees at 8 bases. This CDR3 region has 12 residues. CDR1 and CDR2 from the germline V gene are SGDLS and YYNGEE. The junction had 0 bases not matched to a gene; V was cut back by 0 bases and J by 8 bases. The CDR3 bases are TGTGCCAGCAGCGTAGCAGGGGGCGGCTACACCTTC. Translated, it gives CASSVAGGGYTF.

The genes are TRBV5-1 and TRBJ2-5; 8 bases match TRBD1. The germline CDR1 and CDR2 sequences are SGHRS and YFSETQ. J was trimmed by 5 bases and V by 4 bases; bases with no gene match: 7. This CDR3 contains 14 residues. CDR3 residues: CASSATGGGETQYF. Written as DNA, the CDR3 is TGCGCCAGCAGCGCTACAGGGGGTGGCGAGACCCAGTACTTC.

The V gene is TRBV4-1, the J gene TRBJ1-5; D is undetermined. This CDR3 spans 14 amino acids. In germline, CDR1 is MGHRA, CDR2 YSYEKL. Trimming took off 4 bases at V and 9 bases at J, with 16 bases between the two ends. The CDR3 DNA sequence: TGCGCCAGCAGCCCCTCAGGCCCTTATTTGCCCCAGCATTTT. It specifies CASSPSGPYLPQHF.

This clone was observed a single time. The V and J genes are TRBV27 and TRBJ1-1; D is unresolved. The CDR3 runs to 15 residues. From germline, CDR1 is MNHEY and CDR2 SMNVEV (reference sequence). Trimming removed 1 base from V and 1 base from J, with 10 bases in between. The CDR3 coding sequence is TGTGCCAGCAGTTTATACTGGGAGGGGAACACTGAAGCTTTCTTT. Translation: CASSLYWEGNTEAFF.

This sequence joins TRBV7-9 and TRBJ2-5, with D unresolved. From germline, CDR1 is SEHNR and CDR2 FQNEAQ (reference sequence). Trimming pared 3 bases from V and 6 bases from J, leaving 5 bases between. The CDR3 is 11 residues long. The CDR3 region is CASSFNKTQYF. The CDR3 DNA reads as TGTGCCAGCAGCTTTAACAAGACCCAGTACTTC.

The CDR3 region is CASSQDTPEETQYF. CDR3 DNA sequence: TGTGCCAGCAGCCAAGATACCCCAGAAGAGACCCAGTACTTC. The chain is built from TRBV4-2 and TRBJ2-5; D unclear. V lost 0 bases, J lost 3 bases, and 8 bases lay in between. The CDR3 consists of 14 residues. Germline V gene sequence: CDR1 LGHNA, CDR2 YNFKEQ.

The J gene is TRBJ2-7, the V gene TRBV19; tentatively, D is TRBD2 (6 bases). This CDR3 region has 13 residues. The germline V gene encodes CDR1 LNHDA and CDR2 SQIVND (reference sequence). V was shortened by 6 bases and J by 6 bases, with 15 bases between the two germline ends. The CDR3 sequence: CASRASARSEQYF. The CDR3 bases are TGTGCCAGTAGGGCTAGCGCTAGGAGCGAGCAGTACTTC.